These T cell receptor beta chains were read from a single sample in a study of cytomegalovirus exposure and HLA in healthy donors. The repertoire was sequenced with immunoSEQ multiplex PCR; TCRdb's copy has only in-frame clones and lacks some. The sample consists of around 120,000 clones, roughly 82% of them appearing once. The sample comprised PBMCs. These receptors were taken from a man aged 18 to 30 in good health and CMV-seronegative. Each CDR3 is given with its conserved first and last residue. The order of the fields is D gene, J gene, clone size, V gene, CDR3 DNA, CDR3 protein. The D gene is left open where the match is weak. Clone size, where shown, is once, few, many, or a class for clones that have expanded.

TRBD1	TRBJ1-1	.	TRBV5-6	TGTGCCAGCAGCCCGGGACAGGGGAGAACTGAAGCTTTCTTT	CASSPGQGRTEAFF
.	TRBJ1-2	.	TRBV2	TGTGCCAGCAGTTTACAGGGTAACTATGGCTACACCTTC	CASSLQGNYGYTF
.	TRBJ1-1	.	TRBV5-4	TGTGCCAGCAGCCCCAAAGCGAACACTGAAGCTTTCTTT	CASSPKANTEAFF
TRBD1	TRBJ2-7	once	TRBV29-1	TGCAGCGTTGGGACCGACAGGGGCTCCTACGAGCAGTACTTC	CSVGTDRGSYEQYF
TRBD1	TRBJ1-2	.	TRBV30	TGTGCCTGGAGTGTAAGGGCAGGGGGTCATGGCTACACCTTC	CAWSVRAGGHGYTF
.	TRBJ2-7	.	TRBV7-8	TGTGCCAGCAGCTTAGGGGCAGGGGCCTACGAGCAGTACTTC	CASSLGAGAYEQYF
.	TRBJ2-1	.	TRBV6-4	TGTGCCAGCAGCGTAGAGGGGGACACCCTTACCAATGAGCAGTTCTTC	CASSVEGDTLTNEQFF
TRBD1	TRBJ2-7	few	TRBV7-2	TGTGCCAGCAGCTCAAGACAGGGGGCTGGAGAGCAGTACTTC	CASSSRQGAGEQYF
.	TRBJ2-2	.	TRBV30	TGTGCCTGGAGTGTACTAAAAACCGGGGAGCTGTTTTTT	CAWSVLKTGELFF
TRBD2	TRBJ2-1	.	TRBV2	TGTGCCAGCAGTGCCGGGACTATGGGCCTCGATGAGCAGTTCTTC	CASSAGTMGLDEQFF
TRBD2	TRBJ2-1	.	TRBV5-4	TGTGCCAGCAGCCCATCCACTAGCGGGAGAAGGAATGAGCAGTTCTTC	CASSPSTSGRRNEQFF
.	TRBJ1-6	.	TRBV7-2	TGTGCCAGCAGATTAACGAGCTCCTATAATTCACCCCTCCACTTT	CASRLTSSYNSPLHF
TRBD2	TRBJ2-1	.	TRBV7-2	TGTGCCAGCAGCCCTGAACTAGCGGGGGGGCGGGAGCAGTTCTTC	CASSPELAGGREQFF
TRBD2	TRBJ2-3	.	TRBV7-9	TGTGCCAGCAGCTTGGCACTAGCGGGGGGTTCAGATACGCAGTATTTT	CASSLALAGGSDTQYF
TRBD2	TRBJ2-5	.	TRBV27	TGTGCCGCCGGGAGGGCGGGAGAGACCCAGTACTTC	CAAGRAGETQYF
.	TRBJ2-1	.	TRBV9	TGTGCCAGCAGCGTGAGCGGACCCTCCTACAATGAGCAGTTCTTC	CASSVSGPSYNEQFF
.	TRBJ1-6	once	TRBV6-5	TGTGCCAGCAGTTACCGCCAGACAGCCTATAATTCACCCCTCCACTTT	CASSYRQTAYNSPLHF
.	TRBJ1-2	.	TRBV14	TGTGCCAGCAGCCATCGACCTCTGCGCCAAATCGGCCTAGCTAACTATGGCTACACCTTC	CASSHRPLRQIGLANYGYTF
.	TRBJ1-4	once	TRBV9	TGTGCCAGCAGCTCGAGGGAAGGGCTCGAAAAACTGTTTTTT	CASSSREGLEKLFF
.	TRBJ1-2	.	TRBV5-4	TGTGCCAGCAGCTTGGAGGCAATCGGGACTGCACATTATGGCTACACCTTC	CASSLEAIGTAHYGYTF
TRBD1	TRBJ2-7	.	TRBV18	TGTGCCAGCTCACCCGGGGACAGGGTTGGCGAGCAGTACTTC	CASSPGDRVGEQYF
TRBD1	TRBJ2-1	.	TRBV6-5	TGTGCCAGCAGACAGGGGACAGGTATCTACAATGAGCAGTTCTTC	CASRQGTGIYNEQFF
TRBD1	TRBJ1-2	.	TRBV30	TGTGCCTGCTTAGGGGGACAGTGGCGGACTAACTATGGCTACACCTTC	CACLGGQWRTNYGYTF
.	TRBJ1-5	.	TRBV27	TGTGCCAGCAGTCCCTATGGGGCAGGGTACAATCAGCCCCAGCATTTT	CASSPYGAGYNQPQHF
.	TRBJ2-3	.	TRBV5-4	TGTGCCAGCAGCTTGACTCCTAGCACAGATACGCAGTATTTT	CASSLTPSTDTQYF
.	TRBJ2-7	.	TRBV6-1	TGTGCCAGCAGTGAAGTGCTGGACACAATCTCCTACGAGCAGTACTTC	CASSEVLDTISYEQYF